This TCR beta chain comes out of a study of T cell repertoires in ileal Crohn's disease (dated by TCRdb to about 2019). General notes on the study: The median duration of disease was around 8 years, and at the time of surgery less than 40% of patients were active smokers. A prospective multicentre cohort supplied the roughly 57 Crohn's disease patients whose TCR repertoires were analysed. The study was conducted in parallel with a multicentre cohort that was designed to identify predictors of early endoscopic recurrence following ileocolonic resection. A total of 171 mucosal samples from around 57 patients were sequenced, collected from several sites on the surgical specimen as well as at postoperative endoscopy. Roughly half of the patients were given postoperative therapy, with 11 receiving thiopurines and 18 receiving anti-TNF agents. Neoterminal ileum biopsies obtained at postoperative colonoscopy were designated as M6 samples. Every patient underwent surgery because of a complication, which was stricturing disease in roughly 60% of cases and penetrating disease in around 40%. Endoscopic postoperative recurrence was defined by a Rutgeerts score above i0. Results the study describes overall, beyond this receptor: Mucosal CD4 and CD8 T cells were sorted and sequenced only in a subgroup of patients, whose size was not stated. Sorted CD8 T cells carried more high-frequency clones than CD4 T cells, suggesting mucosal expansions were mainly CD8. Postoperative endoscopy was performed at varying times within the first year after surgery, with a median delay of around 6.7 months. Endoscopic recurrence was found to be associated with higher high-frequency clone percentages at surgery, and recurrence was observed in all patients with clonality above 26.8% (18/57). A significantly higher proportion of clonal expansions was observed in active smokers at surgery than in non-smokers (roughly 27% vs 19%, p=0.02).

Sample time point, as interpreted from the label and publication: neoterminal ileum biopsy at postoperative endoscopy, about 6 months after surgery. Eligible patients were adults with ileal or ileocolonic Crohn's disease who had an indication for ileocolonic resection. Before DNA extraction, whole ileal mucosal biopsies were kept frozen at -80 degrees C. Genomic DNA was extracted from frozen whole biopsies using a TRizol-based method and was quantified with a NanoDrop 2000 spectrophotometer. Roughly 540 nanograms of biopsy DNA per sample were submitted for commercial TCRB immunosequencing. A two-step, amplification bias-controlled multiplex PCR was used by Adaptive Biotechnology to amplify CDR3 regions from genomic DNA. Primers for every V and J gene segment were used in the first PCR, and barcodes and Illumina adapters were added in the second PCR. CDR3 libraries were sequenced using an Illumina instrument. The study's own analysis went as follows. The analysis drew on both the pipelines supplied by the vendor and custom analysis of the raw data in R/Bioconductor running R version 3.3.0. Clonality, which ranges from 0 to 1, was calculated as the inverse of the normalised Shannon entropy across all productive clones. High-frequency clones were defined as the repertoire share of the top 100 clones, retaining only clones passing a 95% confidence test. Overlap between samples was measured with the Morisita-Horn index, while repertoire diversity was measured with the Simpson index. In its TCRdb copy, this immuneACCESS table keeps in-frame sequences only and misses some clones. Where compared with another copy, unresolved V genes explain less than half of these, and the others have no known cause. The D gene and trimming were derived from the DNA, and the V and J assignments and clone size from that table. In this sample the table shows 9,000 to 9,500 clones, 78% of which occur a single time. The ten largest account for less than 20% of the sample.

From cysteine to phenylalanine, the CDR3 is 14 amino acids long. Only the CDR3 DNA stays, 42 bases, in frame from base 1. According to the germline V gene, CDR1 reads SGHDN and CDR2 reads FVKESK. Worth noting for this clone: The target of this receptor is not known. No much larger clone is present one base from it, and per-base qualities are unavailable.

This receptor was obtained from an adult with Crohn's disease. Sequencing input: ileal tissue. The chain employs TRBV14 and TRBJ2-5; matching of 6 bases hints at TRBD1 as the D gene. The closer fit of TRBJ2-7 to the DNA end suggests the J call may be wrong. The DNA sequence reads TGTGCCAACGCCAGGTGTCCGGGACACTACGAGCAGTACTTC. Translation gives CANARCPGHYEQYF.